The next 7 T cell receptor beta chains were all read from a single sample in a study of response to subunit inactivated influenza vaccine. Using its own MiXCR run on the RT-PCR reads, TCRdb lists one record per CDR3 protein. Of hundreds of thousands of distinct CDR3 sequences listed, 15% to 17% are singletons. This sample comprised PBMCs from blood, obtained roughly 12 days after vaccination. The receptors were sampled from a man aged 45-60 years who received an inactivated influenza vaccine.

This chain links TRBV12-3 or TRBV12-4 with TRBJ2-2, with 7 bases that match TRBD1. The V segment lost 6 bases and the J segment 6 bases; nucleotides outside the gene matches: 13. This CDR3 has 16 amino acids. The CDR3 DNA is TGTGCCAGCAGACTGGGTACAGGGGTGATGGCCGGGGAGCTGTTTTTT. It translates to CASRLGTGVMAGELFF.

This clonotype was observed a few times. In DNA, the CDR3 is TGTGCCAGCACCCCCTCACCTAACGGGCCGTACTTC. Translating it yields CASTPSPNGPYF. The chain is built from TRBV6-2 or TRBV6-3 and TRBJ2-7; the D is unclear. V gave up 7 bases and J gave up 12 bases, with 19 bases separating them. Germline CDR1 reads MNHEY; CDR2 reads SVGEGT. This CDR3 comprises 12 residues.

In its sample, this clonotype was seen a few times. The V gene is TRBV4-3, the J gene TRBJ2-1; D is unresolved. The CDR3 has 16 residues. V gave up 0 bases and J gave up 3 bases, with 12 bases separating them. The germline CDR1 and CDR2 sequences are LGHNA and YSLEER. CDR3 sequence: CASSQDQSQYYNEQFF. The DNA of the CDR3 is TGCGCCAGCAGCCAAGATCAGTCCCAATACTACAATGAGCAGTTCTTC.

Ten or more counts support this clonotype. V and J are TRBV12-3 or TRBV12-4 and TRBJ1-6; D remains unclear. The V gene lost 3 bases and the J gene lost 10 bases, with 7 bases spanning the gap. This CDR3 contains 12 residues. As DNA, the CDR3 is TGTGCCAGCAGTTTGAATAGGTCACCCCTCCACTTT. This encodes CASSLNRSPLHF.

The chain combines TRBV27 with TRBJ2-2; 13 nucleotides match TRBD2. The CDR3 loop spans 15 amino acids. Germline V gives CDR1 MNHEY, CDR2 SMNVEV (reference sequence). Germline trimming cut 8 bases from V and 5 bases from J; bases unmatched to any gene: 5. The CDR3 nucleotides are TGTGCCAGCCTAGGACTAGCGGGGGATACCGGGGAGCTGTTTTTT. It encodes CASLGLAGDTGELFF.

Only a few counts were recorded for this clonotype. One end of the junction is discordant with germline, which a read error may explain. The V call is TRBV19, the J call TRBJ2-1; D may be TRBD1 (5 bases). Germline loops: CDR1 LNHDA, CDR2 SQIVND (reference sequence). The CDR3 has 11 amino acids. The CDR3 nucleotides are TGTGCCAGTACCAAGGACAAAGAGCAGTTCTTC. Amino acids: CASTKDKEQFF.

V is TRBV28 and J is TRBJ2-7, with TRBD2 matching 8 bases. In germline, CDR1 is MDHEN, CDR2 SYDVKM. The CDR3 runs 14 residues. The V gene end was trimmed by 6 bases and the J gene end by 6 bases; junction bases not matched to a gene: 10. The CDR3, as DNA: TGTGCCAGCAGCCCCAGCGGGAGATTAGGCGAGCAGTACTTC. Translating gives CASSPSGRLGEQYF.